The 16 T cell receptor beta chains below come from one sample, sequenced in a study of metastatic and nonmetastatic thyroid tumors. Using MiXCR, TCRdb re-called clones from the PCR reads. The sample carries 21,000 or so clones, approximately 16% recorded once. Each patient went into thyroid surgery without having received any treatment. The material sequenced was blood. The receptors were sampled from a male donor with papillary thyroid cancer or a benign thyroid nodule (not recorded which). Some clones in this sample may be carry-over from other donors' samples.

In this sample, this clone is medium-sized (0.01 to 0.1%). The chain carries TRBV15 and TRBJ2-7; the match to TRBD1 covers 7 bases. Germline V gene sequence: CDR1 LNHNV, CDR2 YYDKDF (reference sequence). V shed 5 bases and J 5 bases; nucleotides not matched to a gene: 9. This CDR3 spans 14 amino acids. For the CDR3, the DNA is TGTGCCACCAGCCGATTACAACAGGGGAACGAGCAGTACTTC. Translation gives CATSRLQQGNEQYF. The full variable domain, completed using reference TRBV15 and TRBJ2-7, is DAMVIQNPRYQVTQFGKPVTLSCSQTLNHNVMYWYQQKSSQAPKLLFHYYDKDFNNEADTPDNFQSRRPNTSFCFLDIRSPGLGDTAMYLCATSRLQQGNEQYFGPGTRLTVT.

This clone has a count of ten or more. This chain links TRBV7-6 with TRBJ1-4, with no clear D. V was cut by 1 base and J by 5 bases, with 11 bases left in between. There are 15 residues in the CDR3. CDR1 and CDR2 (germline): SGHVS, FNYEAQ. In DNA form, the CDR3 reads TGTGCCAGCAGCTTAGGACCGAACGGGAATGAAAAACTGTTTTTT. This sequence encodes CASSLGPNGNEKLFF.

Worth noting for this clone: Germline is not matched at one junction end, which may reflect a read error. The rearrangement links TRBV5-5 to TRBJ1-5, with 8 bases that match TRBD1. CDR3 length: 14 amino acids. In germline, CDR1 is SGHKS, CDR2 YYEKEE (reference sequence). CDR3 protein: CASIPTGGYHPQHF. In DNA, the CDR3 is TGTGCCAGCATCCCCACAGGGGGGTATCATCCCCAGCATTTT.

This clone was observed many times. The CDR3 DNA follows: TGTGCCAGCAGCCAGGGACTAGCGGGAGCGGATACGCAGTATTTT. It encodes CASSQGLAGADTQYF. The J gene is TRBJ2-3, the V gene TRBV7-9, with TRBD2 matching 14 bases. Germline V lookup: CDR1 SEHNR, CDR2 FQNEAQ (reference sequence). Trimming cost V 5 bases and J 6 bases; bases outside gene matches: 4. The CDR3 loop spans 15 amino acids. The whole variable domain, filled in from reference TRBV7-9 and TRBJ2-3, reads DTGVSQNPRHKITKRGQNVTFRCDPISEHNRLYWYRQTLGQGPEFLTYFQNEAQLEKSRLLSDRFSAERPKGSFSTLEIQRTEQGDSAMYLCASSQGLAGADTQYFGPGTRLTVL.

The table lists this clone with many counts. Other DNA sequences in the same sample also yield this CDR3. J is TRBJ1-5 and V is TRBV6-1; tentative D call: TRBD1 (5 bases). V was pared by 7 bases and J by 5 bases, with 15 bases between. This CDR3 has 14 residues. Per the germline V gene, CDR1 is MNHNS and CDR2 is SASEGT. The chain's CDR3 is CASTLAGTDQPQHF. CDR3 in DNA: TGTGCCAGCACTTTGGCGGGGACGGATCAGCCCCAGCATTTT.

CDR3 loop: CASSLKGGSSPLHF. DNA for the CDR3: TGTGCCAGCTCACTCAAAGGGGGCTCGTCACCCCTCCACTTT. V is TRBV18 and J is TRBJ1-6; 7 nucleotides line up with TRBD1. J was trimmed by 10 bases and V by 4 bases; bases with no gene match: 7. CDR1 and CDR2 (germline): KGHSH, LQKENI. The CDR3 sequence is 14 residues long.

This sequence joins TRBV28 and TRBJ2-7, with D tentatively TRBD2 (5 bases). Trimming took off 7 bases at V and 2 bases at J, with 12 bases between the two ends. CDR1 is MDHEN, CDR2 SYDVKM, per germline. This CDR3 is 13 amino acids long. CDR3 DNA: TGTGCCAGCACTCACCCCGGGACCTACGAGCAGTACTTC. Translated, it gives CASTHPGTYEQYF. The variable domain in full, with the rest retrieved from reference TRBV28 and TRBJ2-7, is DVKVTQSSRYLVKRTGEKVFLECVQDMDHENMFWYRQDPGLGLRLIYFSYDVKMKEKGDIPEGYSVSREKKERFSLILESASTNQTSMYLCASTHPGTYEQYFGPGTRLTVT.

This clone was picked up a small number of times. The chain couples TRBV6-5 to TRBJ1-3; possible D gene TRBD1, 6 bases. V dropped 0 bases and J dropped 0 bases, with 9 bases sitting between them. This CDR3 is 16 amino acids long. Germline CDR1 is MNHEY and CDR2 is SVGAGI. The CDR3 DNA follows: TGTGCCAGCAGTTACTCGACAGGAAGCTCTGGAAACACCATATATTTT. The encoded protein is CASSYSTGSSGNTIYF.

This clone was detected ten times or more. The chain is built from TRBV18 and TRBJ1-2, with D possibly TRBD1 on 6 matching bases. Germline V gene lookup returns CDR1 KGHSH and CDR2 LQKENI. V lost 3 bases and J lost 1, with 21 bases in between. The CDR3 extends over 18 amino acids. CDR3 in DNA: TGTGCCAGCTCACCTCTCAGCAGCTCGACAGGAAGTAACTATGGCTACACCTTC. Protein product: CASSPLSSSTGSNYGYTF.

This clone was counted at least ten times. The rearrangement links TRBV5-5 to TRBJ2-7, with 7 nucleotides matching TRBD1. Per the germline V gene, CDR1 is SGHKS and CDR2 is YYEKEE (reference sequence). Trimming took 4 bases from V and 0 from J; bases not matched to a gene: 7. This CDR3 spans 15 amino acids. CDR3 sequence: CASSPSGTVSYEQYF. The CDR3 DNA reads TGTGCCAGCAGCCCATCCGGGACAGTCTCCTACGAGCAGTACTTC.

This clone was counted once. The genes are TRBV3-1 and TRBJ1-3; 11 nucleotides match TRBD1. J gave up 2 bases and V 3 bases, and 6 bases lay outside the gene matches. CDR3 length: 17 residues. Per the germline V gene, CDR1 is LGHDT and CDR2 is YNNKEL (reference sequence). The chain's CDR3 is CASSQGQGVETGNTIYF. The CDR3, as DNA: TGTGCCAGCAGCCAGGGACAGGGGGTAGAAACTGGAAACACCATATATTTT.

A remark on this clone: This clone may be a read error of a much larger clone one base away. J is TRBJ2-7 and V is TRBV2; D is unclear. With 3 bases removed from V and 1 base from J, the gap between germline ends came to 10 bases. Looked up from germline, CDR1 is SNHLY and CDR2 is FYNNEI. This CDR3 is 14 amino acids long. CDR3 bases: TGTGCCAGCAGTGAGGGAACTATATCCTACGAGCAGTACTTC. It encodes CASSEGTISYEQYF.

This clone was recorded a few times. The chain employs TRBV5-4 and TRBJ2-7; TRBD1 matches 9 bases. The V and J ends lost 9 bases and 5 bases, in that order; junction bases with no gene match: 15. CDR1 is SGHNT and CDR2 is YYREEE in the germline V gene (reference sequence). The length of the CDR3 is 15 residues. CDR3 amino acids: CAITASGQGFHEQYF. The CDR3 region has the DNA TGTGCCATCACAGCGTCGGGACAGGGATTTCACGAGCAGTACTTC.

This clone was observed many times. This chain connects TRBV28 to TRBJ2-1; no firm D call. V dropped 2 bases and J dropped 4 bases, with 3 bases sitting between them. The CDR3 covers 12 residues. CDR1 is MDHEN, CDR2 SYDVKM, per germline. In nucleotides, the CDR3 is TGTGCCAGCAGTTTAATTTACAATGAGCAGTTCTTC. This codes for CASSLIYNEQFF.

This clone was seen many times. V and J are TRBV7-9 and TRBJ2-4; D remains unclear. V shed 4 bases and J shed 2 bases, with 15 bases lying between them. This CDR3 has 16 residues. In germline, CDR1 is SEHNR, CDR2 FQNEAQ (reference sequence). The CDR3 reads CASSSRALGTKNIQYF. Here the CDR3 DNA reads TGTGCCAGCAGCTCCCGGGCCCTAGGAACCAAAAACATTCAGTACTTC. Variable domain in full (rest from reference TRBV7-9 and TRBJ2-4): DTGVSQNPRHKITKRGQNVTFRCDPISEHNRLYWYRQTLGQGPEFLTYFQNEAQLEKSRLLSDRFSAERPKGSFSTLEIQRTEQGDSAMYLCASSSRALGTKNIQYFGAGTRLSVL.

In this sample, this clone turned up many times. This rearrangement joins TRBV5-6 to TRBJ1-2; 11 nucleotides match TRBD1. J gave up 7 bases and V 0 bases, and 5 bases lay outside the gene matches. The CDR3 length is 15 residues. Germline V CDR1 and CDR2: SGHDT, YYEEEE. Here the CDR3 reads CASSLAGQGASGYTF. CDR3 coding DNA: TGTGCCAGCAGCTTGGCCGGACAGGGGGCGAGTGGCTACACCTTC.